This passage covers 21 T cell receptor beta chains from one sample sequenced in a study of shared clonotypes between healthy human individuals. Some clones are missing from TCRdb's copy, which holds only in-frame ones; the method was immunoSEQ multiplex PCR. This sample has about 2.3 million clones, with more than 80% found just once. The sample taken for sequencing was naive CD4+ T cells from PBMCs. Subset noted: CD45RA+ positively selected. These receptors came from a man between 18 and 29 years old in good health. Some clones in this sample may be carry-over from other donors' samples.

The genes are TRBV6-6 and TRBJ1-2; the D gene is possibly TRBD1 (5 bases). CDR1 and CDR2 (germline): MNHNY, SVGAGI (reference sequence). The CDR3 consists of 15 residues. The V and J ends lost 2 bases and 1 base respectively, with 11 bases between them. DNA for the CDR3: TGTGCCAGCAGTTACCCGAGACAGAGTAACTATGGCTACACCTTC. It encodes CASSYPRQSNYGYTF.

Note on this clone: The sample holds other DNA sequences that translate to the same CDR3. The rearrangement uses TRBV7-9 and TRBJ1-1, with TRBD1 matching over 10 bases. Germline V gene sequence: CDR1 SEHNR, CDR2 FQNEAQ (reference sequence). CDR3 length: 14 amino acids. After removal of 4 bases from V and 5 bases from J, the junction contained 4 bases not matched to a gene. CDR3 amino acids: CASSSRTGGTEAFF. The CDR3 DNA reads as TGTGCCAGCAGCTCGCGGACAGGGGGAACTGAAGCTTTCTTT.

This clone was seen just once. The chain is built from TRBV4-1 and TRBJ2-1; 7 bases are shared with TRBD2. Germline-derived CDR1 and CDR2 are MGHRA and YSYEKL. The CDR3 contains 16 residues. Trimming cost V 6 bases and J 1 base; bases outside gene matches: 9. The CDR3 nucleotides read TGCGCCAGCAGTCCCAGCGGGGCGGGGTCCTACAATGAGCAGTTCTTC. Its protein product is CASSPSGAGSYNEQFF.

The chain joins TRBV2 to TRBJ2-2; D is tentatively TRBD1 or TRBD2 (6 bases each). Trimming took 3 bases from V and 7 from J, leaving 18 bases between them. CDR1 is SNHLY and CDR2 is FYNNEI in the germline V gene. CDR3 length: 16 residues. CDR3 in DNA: TGTGCCAGCAGTGACAGGGGTCCTCTGGGAGGCGGGGAGCTGTTTTTT. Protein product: CASSDRGPLGGGELFF.

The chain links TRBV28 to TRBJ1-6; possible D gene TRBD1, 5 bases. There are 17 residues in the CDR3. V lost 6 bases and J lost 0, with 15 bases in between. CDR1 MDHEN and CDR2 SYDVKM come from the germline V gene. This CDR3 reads CASSLARGRSYNSPLHF. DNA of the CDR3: TGTGCCAGCAGCCTAGCCCGGGGACGCTCCTATAATTCACCCCTCCACTTT.

This chain's CDR3 is CASSFGTASYEQYF. CDR3 nucleotides: TGTGCCAGCAGCTTCGGGACCGCCTCCTACGAGCAGTACTTC. V and J are TRBV7-9 and TRBJ2-7; D may correspond to TRBD1 or TRBD2 (5 bases each). Germline lookup yields CDR1 SEHNR and CDR2 FQNEAQ (reference sequence). V was shortened by 3 bases and J by 0 bases, with 9 bases between the two germline ends. This CDR3 is 14 amino acids long. The full variable domain, rest sourced from reference TRBV7-9 and TRBJ2-7, is DTGVSQNPRHKITKRGQNVTFRCDPISEHNRLYWYRQTLGQGPEFLTYFQNEAQLEKSRLLSDRFSAERPKGSFSTLEIQRTEQGDSAMYLCASSFGTASYEQYFGPGTRLTVT.

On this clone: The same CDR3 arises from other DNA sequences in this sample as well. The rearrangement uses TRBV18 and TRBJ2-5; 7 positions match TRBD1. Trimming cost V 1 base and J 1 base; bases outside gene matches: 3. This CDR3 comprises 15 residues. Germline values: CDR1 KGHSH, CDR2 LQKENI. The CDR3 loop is CASSPLSGGQETQYF. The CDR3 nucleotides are TGTGCCAGCTCACCACTTTCAGGGGGCCAAGAGACCCAGTACTTC.

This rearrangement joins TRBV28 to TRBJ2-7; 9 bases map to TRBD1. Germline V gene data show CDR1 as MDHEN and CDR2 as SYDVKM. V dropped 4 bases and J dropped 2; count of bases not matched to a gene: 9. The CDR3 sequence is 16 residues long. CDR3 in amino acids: CASSSHLDRGPYEQYF. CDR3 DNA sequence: TGTGCCAGCAGTTCCCACCTGGACAGGGGCCCCTACGAGCAGTACTTC.

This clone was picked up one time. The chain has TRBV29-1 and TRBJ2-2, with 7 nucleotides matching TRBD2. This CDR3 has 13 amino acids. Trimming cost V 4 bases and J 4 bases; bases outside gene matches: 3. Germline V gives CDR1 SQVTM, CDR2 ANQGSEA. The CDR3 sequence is CSVVGRFTGELFF. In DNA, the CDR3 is TGCAGCGTTGTCGGGAGGTTCACCGGGGAGCTGTTTTTT.

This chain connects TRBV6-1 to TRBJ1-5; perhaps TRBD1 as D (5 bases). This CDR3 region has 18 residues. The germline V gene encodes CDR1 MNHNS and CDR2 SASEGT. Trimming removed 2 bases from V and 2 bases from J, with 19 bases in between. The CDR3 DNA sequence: TGTGCCAGCAGTGAAAGGGGACCGGTGGGTGTTGGCAATCAGCCCCAGCATTTT. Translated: CASSERGPVGVGNQPQHF.

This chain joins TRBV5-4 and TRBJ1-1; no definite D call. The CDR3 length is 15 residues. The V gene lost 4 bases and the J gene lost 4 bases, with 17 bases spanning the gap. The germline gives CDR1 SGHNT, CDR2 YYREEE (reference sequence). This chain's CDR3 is CASSPMTPGSTEAFF. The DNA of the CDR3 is TGTGCCAGCAGCCCCATGACCCCTGGGAGCACTGAAGCTTTCTTT.

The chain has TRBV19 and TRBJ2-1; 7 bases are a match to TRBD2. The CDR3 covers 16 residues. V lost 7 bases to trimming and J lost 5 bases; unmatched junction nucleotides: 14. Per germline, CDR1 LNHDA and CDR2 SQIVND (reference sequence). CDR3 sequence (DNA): TGTGCCAGTAAGGCCATGGGCGGGAGTTCTCACAATGAGCAGTTCTTC. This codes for CASKAMGGSSHNEQFF.

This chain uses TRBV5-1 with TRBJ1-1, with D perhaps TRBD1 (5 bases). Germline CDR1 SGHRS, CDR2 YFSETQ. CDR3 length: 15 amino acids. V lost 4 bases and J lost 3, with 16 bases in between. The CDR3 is CASSLRSGTYTEAFF. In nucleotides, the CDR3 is TGCGCCAGCAGCCTCCGGTCGGGGACGTACACTGAAGCTTTCTTT.

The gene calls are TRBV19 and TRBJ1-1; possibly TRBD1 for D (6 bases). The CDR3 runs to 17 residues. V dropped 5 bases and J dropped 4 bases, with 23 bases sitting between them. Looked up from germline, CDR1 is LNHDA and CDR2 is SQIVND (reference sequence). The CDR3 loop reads CASSVKGTPARGTEAFF. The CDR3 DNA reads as TGTGCCAGTAGTGTAAAGGGGACACCCGCCCGGGGCACTGAAGCTTTCTTT.

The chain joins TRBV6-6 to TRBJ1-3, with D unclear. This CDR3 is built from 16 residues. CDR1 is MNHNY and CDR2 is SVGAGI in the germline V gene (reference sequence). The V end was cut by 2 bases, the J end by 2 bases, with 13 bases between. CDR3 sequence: CASSYGSGLAGNTIYF. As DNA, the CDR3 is TGTGCCAGCAGTTACGGATCTGGGCTGGCTGGAAACACCATATATTTT.

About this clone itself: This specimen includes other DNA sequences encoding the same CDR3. The CDR3 loop is CASSLGLYEQYF. CDR3 sequence (DNA): TGTGCCAGCAGTTTGGGGCTCTACGAGCAGTACTTC. The rearrangement links TRBV28 to TRBJ2-7; a possible D gene is TRBD1 (5 bases). The V and J ends lost 3 bases and 3 bases respectively, with 6 bases between them. Germline assignment: CDR1 MDHEN and CDR2 SYDVKM. The CDR3 is 12 amino acids.

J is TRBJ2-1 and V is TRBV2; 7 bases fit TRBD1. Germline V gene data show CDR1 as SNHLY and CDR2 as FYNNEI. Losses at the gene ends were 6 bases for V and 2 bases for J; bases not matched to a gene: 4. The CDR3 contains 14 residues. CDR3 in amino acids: CASRQGSPYNEQFF. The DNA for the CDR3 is TGTGCCAGCAGACAGGGGTCACCCTACAATGAGCAGTTCTTC.

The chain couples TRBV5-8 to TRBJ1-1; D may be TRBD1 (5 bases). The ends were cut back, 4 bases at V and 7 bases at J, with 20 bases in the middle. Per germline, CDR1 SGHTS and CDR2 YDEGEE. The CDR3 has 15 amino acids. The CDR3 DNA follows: TGTGCCAGCAGCGCAAACTGGGGCGGGGTTGGTGAAGCTTTCTTT. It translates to CASSANWGGVGEAFF.

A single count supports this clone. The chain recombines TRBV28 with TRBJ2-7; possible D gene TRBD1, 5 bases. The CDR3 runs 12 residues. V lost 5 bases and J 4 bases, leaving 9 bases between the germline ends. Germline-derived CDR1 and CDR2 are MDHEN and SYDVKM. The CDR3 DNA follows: TGTGCCAGCAGTCCCCGACAGTACGAGCAGTACTTC. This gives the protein CASSPRQYEQYF.

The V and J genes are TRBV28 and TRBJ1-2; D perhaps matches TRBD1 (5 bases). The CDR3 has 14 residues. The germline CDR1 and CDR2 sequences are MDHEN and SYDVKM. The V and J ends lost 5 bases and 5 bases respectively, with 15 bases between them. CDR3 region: CASSRALGEYGYTF. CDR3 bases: TGTGCCAGCAGTCGGGCCTTAGGGGAGTATGGCTACACCTTC.

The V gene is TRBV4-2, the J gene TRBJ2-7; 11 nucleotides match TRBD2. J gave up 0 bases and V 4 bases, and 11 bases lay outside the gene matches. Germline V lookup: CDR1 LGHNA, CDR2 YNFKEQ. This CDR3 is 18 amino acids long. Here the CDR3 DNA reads TGTGCCAGCAGCCGCGGACTAGCGGGTTCGAGGAGCTCCTACGAGCAGTACTTC. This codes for CASSRGLAGSRSSYEQYF.